The next 5 T cell receptor beta chains were all read from a single sample in a study of blood T cell repertoires in COVID-19. TCRdb's copy holds only in-frame clones and misses some; the assay was immunoSEQ multiplex PCR. The table lists some 220,000 clones, approximately 78% of them singletons. The sequenced material came from peripheral blood. The receptors shown here come from a woman between 70 and 85 years old with COVID-19, enrolled during active disease.

This clone was seen a few times. The chain links TRBV28 to TRBJ1-2; D is ambiguous. The germline gives CDR1 MDHEN, CDR2 SYDVKM. Trimming cost V 3 bases and J 4 bases, with 12 bases left between them. CDR3 size: 14 residues. The CDR3 loop is CASSFEDYLYGYTF. The CDR3 nucleotides read TGTGCCAGCAGTTTTGAGGACTACCTCTATGGCTACACCTTC.

This chain connects TRBV27 to TRBJ1-2; the match to TRBD1 covers 7 bases. The V and J ends lost 0 bases and 4 bases, in that order; junction bases with no gene match: 14. The CDR3 is 18 residues long. CDR1 is MNHEY and CDR2 is SMNVEV in the germline V gene (reference sequence). In DNA, the CDR3 is TGTGCCAGCAGTTTATCGGGGGTCTTCACAAACAGGGGCTATGGCTACACCTTC. Translated, it gives CASSLSGVFTNRGYGYTF.

The chain joins TRBV6-5 to TRBJ1-2, with a tentative D call TRBD1 (6 bases). V was cut by 3 bases and J by 6 bases, with 14 bases left in between. CDR3 length: 14 amino acids. CDR1 and CDR2 (germline): MNHEY, SVGAGI. The CDR3, as DNA: TGTGCCAGCAGTTATCAACAGGGATGGAATGGCTACACCTTC. This gives the protein CASSYQQGWNGYTF.

V and J are TRBV24-1 and TRBJ2-1; tentatively, D is TRBD2 (6 bases). The CDR3 is 16 amino acids. V lost 4 bases and J lost 1, with 13 bases in between. Germline assignment: CDR1 KGHDR and CDR2 SFDVKD. This chain's CDR3 is CATSDATSSSYNEQFF. For the CDR3, the DNA is TGTGCCACCAGTGACGCGACTAGTAGTTCCTACAATGAGCAGTTCTTC.

The V and J genes are TRBV6-6 and TRBJ1-6; D is unresolved. The germline CDR1 and CDR2 sequences are MNHNY and SVGAGI (reference sequence). The V end lost 6 bases, the J end lost 0 bases, and 18 bases lay between the germline ends. The CDR3 extends over 18 amino acids. CDR3 in amino acids: CASSRRVTGSSYNSPLHF. CDR3 DNA sequence: TGTGCCAGCAGCCGACGGGTGACTGGGAGCTCCTATAATTCACCCCTCCACTTT.